The next 16 T cell receptor beta chains were all read from a single sample in a study of T-cell memory formation after mild COVID-19. TCRdb recomputed calls from the 5' RACE reads with MiXCR, one row per CDR3 protein. The table includes hundreds of thousands of distinct CDR3 sequences, around 28% detected once. Sample: PBMCs or a T cell subset sorted from them (not recorded which). The source is an adult woman who had mild COVID-19 (a few samples of this study predate the infection). Cell type and time point are not known.

This clonotype was detected a few times. This chain connects TRBV29-1 to TRBJ2-1; D gene uncertain. Germline V gives CDR1 SQVTM, CDR2 ANQGSEA. The CDR3 is 15 residues long. The V and J ends lost 0 bases and 4 bases respectively, with 13 bases between them. This CDR3 is CSVEDKKVYYNEQFF. The CDR3 region has the DNA TGCAGCGTTGAAGATAAAAAGGTCTATTACAATGAGCAGTTCTTC.

The rearrangement uses TRBV7-2 and TRBJ2-7, with 16 bases identical to TRBD2. CDR3 size: 20 residues. The germline CDR1 and CDR2 sequences are SGHTA and FQGNSA. V trimming: 5 bases; J trimming: 2 bases; junction bases outside the gene matches: 15. The CDR3 sequence is CASSPYLQSGTSGRAYEQYF. CDR3 in DNA: TGTGCCAGCAGCCCATACCTGCAATCCGGGACTAGCGGGAGGGCCTACGAGCAGTACTTC.

The chain uses TRBV29-1 and TRBJ1-1; D possibly corresponds to TRBD1 (6 bases). The V end lost 4 bases, the J end lost 5 bases, and 17 bases lay between the germline ends. This CDR3 has 14 amino acids. Looked up from germline, CDR1 is SQVTM and CDR2 is ANQGSEA. CDR3 region: CSVAKGGVGTEAFF. CDR3 nucleotides: TGCAGCGTTGCAAAAGGGGGTGTGGGAACTGAAGCTTTCTTT.

The J gene is TRBJ2-1, the V gene TRBV12-3 or TRBV12-4; TRBD2 matches at 10 bases. CDR3 length equals 16 residues. Unmatched junction bases numbered 8, after V lost 4 bases and J lost 5 bases. The CDR3 region has the DNA TGTGCCAGCAGTTCGCAGGGGACTAGCGCTGACAATGAGCAGTTCTTC. Its translation: CASSSQGTSADNEQFF.

The table lists this clonotype with a few counts. The rearrangement joins TRBV11-3 to TRBJ1-2; D call uncertain. V was pared by 2 bases and J by 2 bases, with 9 bases between. The CDR3 runs to 14 residues. CDR1 and CDR2 from the germline V gene are SGHNT and YENEEA. The CDR3: CASSLRTTNYGYTF. CDR3 in DNA: TGTGCCAGCAGCTTAAGGACGACCAACTATGGCTACACCTTC.

CDR3 nucleotides: TGCAGCGAAACCGGGACAGGGGGCTCGACTGAAGCTTTCTTT. This codes for CSETGTGGSTEAFF. The chain combines TRBV29-1 with TRBJ1-1; 12 bases agree with TRBD1. This CDR3 spans 14 amino acids. V was clipped by 7 bases and J by 5 bases; unmatched bases: 8. CDR1 and CDR2 (germline): SQVTM, ANQGSEA.

V usage is TRBV6-5 and J usage is TRBJ2-3, with TRBD1 matching 9 bases. V gave up 2 bases and J gave up 5 bases; unmatched junction bases: 5. CDR1 is MNHEY and CDR2 is SVGAGI in the germline V gene. CDR3 length: 15 amino acids. CDR3 in amino acids: CASSYTRTGEDTQYF. The CDR3 DNA reads as TGTGCCAGCAGTTACACCAGGACAGGGGAAGATACGCAGTATTTT.

This clonotype was picked up a small number of times. The chain links TRBV20-1 to TRBJ2-5, with D maybe TRBD1 (7 bases). The germline V gene encodes CDR1 DFQATT and CDR2 SNEGSKA (reference sequence). This CDR3 has 12 amino acids. Between the trimmed V and J ends, which lost 7 bases and 1 base, there was a span of 10 bases. The DNA of the CDR3 is TGCAGTGTTCAGGGGGGCCAAGAGACCCAGTACTTC. It encodes CSVQGGQETQYF.

V usage is TRBV7-9 and J usage is TRBJ1-2, with TRBD1 matching over 8 bases. The CDR3 totals 18 residues. V gave up 0 bases and J gave up 0 bases; unmatched junction bases: 9. Germline CDR1 reads SEHNR; CDR2 reads FQNEAQ (reference sequence). The CDR3 loop reads CASSLATIGQGSNYGYTF. The CDR3 region has the DNA TGTGCCAGCAGCTTAGCGACCATAGGACAGGGATCTAACTATGGCTACACCTTC.

This clonotype turned up a few times. The V and J genes are TRBV7-2 and TRBJ2-1; 9 bases align to TRBD2. CDR1 is SGHTA, CDR2 FQGNSA, per germline. With V trimmed by 4 bases and J by 6 bases, 10 bases remained unmatched. CDR3 size: 16 residues. CDR3 region: CASSSVGGRALNEQFF. CDR3 bases: TGTGCCAGCAGCTCCGTCGGCGGGAGGGCCCTCAATGAGCAGTTCTTC.

The V gene is TRBV5-5, the J gene TRBJ1-2, with a weak D call TRBD1 (5 bases). Germline V gene data show CDR1 as SGHKS and CDR2 as YYEKEE (reference sequence). Deletions cut 0 bases from V and 5 bases from J, with 11 bases between. The length of the CDR3 is 14 residues. The DNA for the CDR3 is TGTGCCAGCAGCTTGGAGCAGGGAAAATATGGCTACACCTTC. Encoded protein: CASSLEQGKYGYTF. Variable domain in full (rest from reference TRBV5-5 and TRBJ1-2): DAGVTQSPTHLIKTRGQQVTLRCSPISGHKSVSWYQQVLGQGPQFIFQYYEKEERGRGNFPDRFSARQFPNYSSELNVNALLLGDSALYLCASSLEQGKYGYTFGSGTRLTVV.

The chain joins TRBV29-1 to TRBJ1-1, with D possibly matching TRBD1 (5 bases). This CDR3 has 14 amino acids. Germline V gene lookup returns CDR1 SQVTM and CDR2 ANQGSEA. Trimming left V 6 bases short and J 3 bases short, with 17 bases between. CDR3 residues: CSVWGPPIHTEAFF. DNA for the CDR3: TGCAGCGTCTGGGGCCCGCCGATCCACACTGAAGCTTTCTTT. The entire variable domain, with the rest obtained from reference TRBV29-1 and TRBJ1-1, is as follows: SAVISQKPSRDICQRGTSLTIQCQVDSQVTMMFWYRQQPGQSLTLIATANQGSEATYESGFVIDKFPISRPNLTFSTLTVSNMSPEDSSIYLCSVWGPPIHTEAFFGQGTRLTVV.

CDR3 nucleotide sequence: TGTGCCAGCAGCTTGACCGGGCGCAGCGGGGAGCTGTTTTTT. Amino acid sequence: CASSLTGRSGELFF. V is TRBV7-8 and J is TRBJ2-2; no clear D. The germline V gene encodes CDR1 SGHVS and CDR2 FQNEAQ. V was trimmed by 3 bases and J by 7 bases, leaving 12 bases between them. This CDR3 contains 14 residues.

This clonotype occurred many times. This rearrangement joins TRBV4-3 to TRBJ2-1; the D is unclear. Trimming pared 0 bases from V and 6 bases from J, leaving 6 bases between. The CDR3 loop spans 13 amino acids. Germline V gives CDR1 LGHNA, CDR2 YSLEER. CDR3 residues: CASSQEVGNEQFF. The CDR3 nucleotides read TGCGCCAGCAGCCAAGAGGTCGGCAATGAGCAGTTCTTC.

Many counts were recorded for this clonotype. The chain has TRBV12-3 or TRBV12-4 and TRBJ2-4; D possibly corresponds to TRBD2 (6 bases). Trimming took 4 bases from V and 9 from J, leaving 10 bases between them. This CDR3 contains 12 residues. As DNA, the CDR3 is TGTGCCAGCAGTTCTGCCGGGGGCATTCAGTACTTC. This sequence encodes CASSSAGGIQYF.

The rearrangement uses TRBV20-1 and TRBJ2-1, with D perhaps matching TRBD1 or TRBD2 (5 bases each). V was clipped by 3 bases and J by 5 bases, with 17 bases between them. The CDR3 totals 15 residues. Germline CDR1 and CDR2: DFQATT and SNEGSKA (reference sequence). The CDR3 here is CSARMLGTEHNEQFF. CDR3 sequence (DNA): TGCAGTGCTAGGATGCTCGGGACGGAACACAATGAGCAGTTCTTC.